This T cell receptor beta chain came from a study of regulatory T cells in long-lasting Graves disease (dated by TCRdb to the early 2020s). Notes on the research overall: To count as having persistent Graves' disease, a patient had to have received antithyroid drug treatment for over 5 years with TSH receptor autoantibodies remaining persistently positive. The study took place in China and was registered as a clinical trial. Patients with persistent Graves' disease were compared with patients with newly diagnosed Graves' disease using TCR sequencing and RNA sequencing of peripheral blood. Antithyroid drugs had been taken for approximately 9.5 years on average by persistent Graves' disease patients in the clinical cohort. A total of 33 samples underwent TCR sequencing, from about 13 patients with persistent Graves' disease and some 20 patients with newly diagnosed Graves' disease. The investigation overall reported the following: TRBV28, TRBJ1-2 and TRBJ2-5 were preferentially used in persistent disease, while TRBV20-1 and TRBJ2-1 were favored in newly diagnosed disease. The study examined only peripheral blood because the primary lesion, thyroid tissue, could not be accessed. More public clonotypes were shared among persistent patients (over 2,500) than among newly diagnosed patients (966). Compared with newly diagnosed patients, persistent Graves' disease patients had lower TCR Shannon entropy and fewer highly expanded clones, which suggests clonal expansion. The small sample size was acknowledged by the authors as a limitation that may reduce accuracy. Sequencing and analysis were restricted to the TCR beta chain.

This clonotype has at least ten counts. The antigen it binds to is not known. No much larger clone exists at a distance of one base, and base qualities are not known. Library construction relied on multiplex PCR. Instrument used: Illumina HiSeq 4000. iRepertoire HTBI primers and Arm-PCR amplification of CDR3 regions were used to construct TCR beta libraries. Gel purification was performed on PCR products prior to sequencing. From the authors' description of their analysis: Gene usage analysis of CDR3 amino acid clonotypes used the roughly 60 TRBV and 12 to 15 TRBJ segments found across samples. COPE and FqMerger were used to merge the filtered high-quality paired reads into contigs. BLAST was used to align contigs to IMGT TRBV, TRBD and TRBJ reference genes, and CDR3 was defined according to IMGT. Clonotypes above 0.1% frequency were classified as highly expanded clones. Shannon entropy was used to measure repertoire diversity, and the Gini coefficient was used to measure V-J evenness. Public clonotypes were defined as clonotypes shared by more than one individual. Through fastp at Q25 and MiXCR, TCRdb rebuilt clones from the public reads, retaining in-frame beta chains. Each entry is one CDR3 protein sequence, shown with its most common DNA and genes. TCRdb assigned the V and J calls; the authors' analysis was not used. A total of about 470,000 distinct CDR3 sequences appear in this sample, about a fifth of them only once. The top ten clones comprise 6.5% to 8% of the sample.

The time point tag for this specimen amounts to: persistent/refractory GD, antithyroid drugs over 5 years with positive TRAb. For both TCR sequencing and RNA sequencing, RNA was extracted from PBMCs using TRIzol. The diagnosis of Graves' disease was made according to American Thyroid Association guidelines. Recruitment of patients was carried out at an endocrinology department in Xi'an, China. Each patient gave around 9.2 milliliters of peripheral blood, collected in an EDTA anticoagulant tube. PBMCs were isolated by Ficoll Paque Plus density gradient separation without further T cell sorting. RNA quality was checked with an Agilent 2100 Bioanalyzer and agarose gel, and concentration with a NanoDrop 2000. CDR1 and CDR2 were assigned from the germline V gene as SNHLY and FYNNEI. The CDR3, cysteine through phenylalanine, is 12 amino acids long. Just the 36-base CDR3 DNA is kept, in frame starting at base 1. The junction shows trimming of 2 bases on V and 4 bases on J, plus 6 bases between the germline ends.

Recombination linked TRBV2 to TRBJ2-7, with the D gene not confidently named. The material sequenced was peripheral blood mononuclear cells (PBMCs), taken when the disease was refractory, from a patient treated with antithyroid drugs. The source is a female donor with Graves disease. The sequenced DNA is TGTGCCAGCAGTGAATTTGTGTACGAGCAGTACTTC. The encoded protein is CASSEFVYEQYF.